This entry lists 6 T cell receptor beta chains sequenced from one sample in a study of blood T cell repertoires in COVID-19 (TCRdb year 2020). The library was made by the immunoSEQ multiplex PCR assay. The table comes from immuneACCESS by way of TCRdb, which keeps in-frame sequences with V and J called. Part of the clones is missing from these tables; in studies checked, under half for an unresolved V gene and the rest for unknown reasons. The sample table contains hundreds of thousands of clones; only one count was recorded for 75% to 90% of them. Clones ranked in the top ten supply about 2.2% of the sample. Material: PBMCs or T cells enriched from blood (not recorded which). Receptor source: a woman aged 18-29 years who had recovered from COVID-19.

The rearrangement links TRBV5-1 to TRBJ2-5; possibly TRBD2 for D (5 bases). Between the trimmed V and J ends, which lost 1 base and 4 bases, there was a span of 8 bases. The CDR3 sequence is 13 residues long. Germline V gene data show CDR1 as SGHRS and CDR2 as YFSETQ. The CDR3 spells CASSLFGGETQYF. The CDR3 bases are TGCGCCAGCAGCTTGTTCGGAGGAGAGACCCAGTACTTC. Complete variable domain (other parts from reference TRBV5-1 and TRBJ2-5): KAGVTQTPRYLIKTRGQQVTLSCSPISGHRSVSWYQQTPGQGLQFLFEYFSETQRNKGNFPGRFSGRQFSNSRSEMNVSTLELGDSALYLCASSLFGGETQYFGPGTRLLVL.

The chain is built from TRBV5-6 and TRBJ2-7; 8 bases are a match to TRBD1. The V and J ends lost 0 bases and 13 bases, in that order; junction bases with no gene match: 3. The germline gives CDR1 SGHDT, CDR2 YYEEEE. This CDR3 has 11 residues. DNA of the CDR3: TGTGCCAGCAGCTTGGGGGACAGGTTATACTTC. Its protein is CASSLGDRLYF.

J is TRBJ2-3 and V is TRBV10-3; 7 nucleotides agree with TRBD2. V lost 3 bases and J lost 3; bases outside the gene matches: 9. The CDR3 sequence is 16 residues long. Germline CDR1 ENHRY, CDR2 SYGVKD. The CDR3 DNA follows: TGTGCCATCAGTGACTTGGGGGGGACCACGACAGATACGCAGTATTTT. This gives the protein CAISDLGGTTTDTQYF.

The chain is built from TRBV28 and TRBJ1-2, with D perhaps TRBD1 (5 bases). Trimming removed 8 bases from V and 5 bases from J, with 12 bases in between. There are 12 residues in the CDR3. Germline V gene lookup returns CDR1 MDHEN and CDR2 SYDVKM. The CDR3 DNA is TGTGCCAGCGGGTCCGGGGGTTATGGCTACACCTTC. Residues: CASGSGGYGYTF.

This chain connects TRBV9 to TRBJ1-1; 7 positions agree with TRBD1. CDR3 length: 13 amino acids. Germline V lookup: CDR1 SGDLS, CDR2 YYNGEE. The ends lost 4 bases at V and 6 bases at J; junction bases unmatched: 6. The CDR3 reads CASSQGVKAEAFF. The DNA of the CDR3 is TGTGCCAGCAGCCAGGGGGTGAAGGCTGAAGCTTTCTTT.

This clone was recorded a few times. The gene calls are TRBV10-3 and TRBJ1-1; 7 bases agree with TRBD1. J gave up 0 bases and V 5 bases, and 3 bases lay outside the gene matches. From germline, CDR1 is ENHRY and CDR2 SYGVKD. The CDR3 length is 14 residues. The CDR3 sequence: CAISRQGMNTEAFF. DNA for the CDR3: TGTGCCATCAGTCGACAGGGTATGAACACTGAAGCTTTCTTT.